A selection of T cell receptor beta chains follows, all from one sample in a study of blood T cell repertoires in COVID-19. Clones were sequenced by immunoSEQ multiplex PCR, and TCRdb holds only the in-frame ones, with some missing. The sample consists of about 240,000 clones, around 85% of them appearing once. The material sequenced was PBMCs or T cells enriched from blood (not recorded which). The receptors stem from a woman aged 40 to 49 with acute COVID-19. Both conserved end residues are part of each CDR3. A D gene is named only where the DNA matches it firmly. Size tells how often a clone was seen (once, few, many) or the class of an expanded clone, and some rows leave it out.

clone size | D gene | J gene | V gene | CDR3 protein | CDR3 DNA
once | NA | TRBJ2-1 | TRBV5-1 | CASSFRVVGNEQFF | TGCGCCAGCAGCTTCAGGGTTGTGGGCAATGAGCAGTTCTTC
NA | NA | TRBJ1-2 | TRBV9 | CASSSGSGLGYGYTF | TGTGCCAGCAGCTCCGGGTCTGGGTTAGGCTATGGCTACACCTTC
NA | TRBD1 | TRBJ1-3 | TRBV10-3 | CAISETGASGNTIYF | TGTGCCATCAGTGAAACAGGGGCCTCTGGAAACACCATATATTTT
NA | TRBD1 | TRBJ2-2 | TRBV11-3 | CASSFTPGGATGELFF | TGTGCCAGCAGCTTCACACCAGGGGGCGCGACCGGGGAGCTGTTTTTT
few | TRBD1 | TRBJ2-3 | TRBV5-5 | CASDRGGTDTQYF | TGTGCCAGCGACAGGGGTGGCACAGATACGCAGTATTTT
NA | TRBD1 | TRBJ1-1 | TRBV27 | CASKPQGGTEAFF | TGTGCCAGCAAGCCGCAGGGGGGTACTGAAGCTTTCTTT
once | TRBD2 | TRBJ2-7 | TRBV5-1 | CASSPREESSYEQYF | TGCGCCAGCAGCCCGCGGGAGGAGAGCTCCTACGAGCAGTACTTC
NA | TRBD2 | TRBJ2-2 | TRBV4-1 | CASSQRLAGESHTGELFF | TGCGCCAGCAGCCAAAGGCTAGCGGGAGAGAGCCACACCGGGGAGCTGTTTTTT
once | NA | TRBJ2-7 | TRBV15 | CATSRDMIGGASHEQYF | TGTGCCACCAGCAGAGATATGATCGGGGGAGCCTCCCACGAGCAGTACTTC
NA | NA | TRBJ1-2 | TRBV2 | CASSPDSNYGYTF | TGTGCCAGCAGTCCTGACAGTAACTATGGCTACACCTTC
few | TRBD2 | TRBJ2-1 | TRBV5-1 | CASSLDATSGSLLNEQFF | TGCGCCAGCAGCTTGGATGCGACTAGCGGGAGTCTGTTGAATGAGCAGTTCTTC
few | TRBD1 | TRBJ1-5 | TRBV3-1/TRBV3-2 | CASSQSTGGPQHF | TGTGCCAGCAGCCAATCGACAGGGGGGCCCCAGCATTTT
NA | NA | TRBJ2-2 | TRBV7-3 | CASSSTGTGELFF | TGTGCCAGCAGCTCGACCGGGACCGGGGAGCTGTTTTTT
few | NA | TRBJ1-1 | TRBV6-5 | CASSYSLGPGTEAFF | TGTGCCAGCAGTTACTCGTTGGGGCCGGGCACTGAAGCTTTCTTT
NA | TRBD1 | TRBJ2-5 | TRBV5-1 | CASSLVVGQGVKYF | TGCGCCAGCAGCTTGGTGGTTGGGCAGGGGGTGAAGTACTTC
few | NA | TRBJ2-1 | TRBV18 | CASSPEPVNREQFF | TGTGCCAGCTCACCAGAGCCCGTTAACCGTGAGCAGTTCTTC
NA | TRBD1 | TRBJ1-5 | TRBV2 | CASSEDRAYSNQPQHF | TGTGCCAGCAGTGAGGACAGGGCATATAGCAATCAGCCCCAGCATTTT
once | TRBD1 | TRBJ2-3 | TRBV2 | CASSPGQGADTQYF | TGTGCCAGCAGCCCCGGACAGGGGGCGGATACGCAGTATTTT
NA | TRBD1 | TRBJ1-2 | TRBV19 | CASSTLPGQVLNYGYTF | TGTGCCAGTAGTACCCTGCCGGGACAGGTGCTCAACTATGGCTACACCTTC
once | NA | TRBJ1-2 | TRBV18 | CASSPDGDGYTF | TGTGCCAGCTCACCAGACGGAGATGGCTACACCTTC
NA | NA | TRBJ1-3 | TRBV6-5 | CASSSRRISGNTIYF | TGTGCCAGCAGTTCTCGGAGAATCTCTGGAAACACCATATATTTT
NA | TRBD1 | TRBJ2-5 | TRBV19 | CASSIGQGSVRETQYF | TGTGCCAGTAGTATCGGACAGGGATCGGTAAGAGAGACCCAGTACTTC
NA | NA | TRBJ1-6 | TRBV6-5 | CASTQGRGNNSPLHF | TGTGCCAGCACCCAAGGGAGGGGGAATAATTCACCCCTCCACTTT
NA | TRBD1 | TRBJ1-2 | TRBV7-3 | CASSLGDSPNYGYTF | TGTGCCAGCAGCTTAGGGGACAGCCCTAACTATGGCTACACCTTC
NA | TRBD2 | TRBJ2-1 | TRBV3-1/TRBV3-2 | CASSQVTSAYNEQFF | TGTGCCAGCAGCCAAGTGACTAGCGCCTACAATGAGCAGTTCTTC
NA | NA | TRBJ1-6 | TRBV9 | CASSQNPENSPLHF | TGTGCCAGCAGCCAGAATCCCGAAAATTCACCCCTCCACTTT